This T cell receptor (beta chain) was sequenced during a study of cytomegalovirus exposure and HLA in healthy donors. A multiplex PCR was run with 60 Vbeta primers and 13 Jbeta primers. TCRdb keeps only in-frame clones here, not all; method: immunoSEQ multiplex PCR. The profile covers roughly 100,000 clones, with more than 55% appearing a single time and 5.9% taken by the ten largest. Germline values: CDR1 SGHNT, CDR2 YYREEE (reference sequence). This CDR3 spans 14 amino acids. Between the trimmed V and J ends, which lost 0 bases and 1 base, there was a span of 7 bases. The origin of this receptor is a boy between 10 and 17 years old in good health and CMV-seropositive. The rearrangement links TRBV5-4 to TRBJ2-5, with a weak D call TRBD2 (5 bases). Material: PBMCs. The CDR3 DNA reads as TGTGCCAGCAGCTTGGTCGGACTCCAAGAGACCCAGTACTTC. It is translated as CASSLVGLQETQYF.